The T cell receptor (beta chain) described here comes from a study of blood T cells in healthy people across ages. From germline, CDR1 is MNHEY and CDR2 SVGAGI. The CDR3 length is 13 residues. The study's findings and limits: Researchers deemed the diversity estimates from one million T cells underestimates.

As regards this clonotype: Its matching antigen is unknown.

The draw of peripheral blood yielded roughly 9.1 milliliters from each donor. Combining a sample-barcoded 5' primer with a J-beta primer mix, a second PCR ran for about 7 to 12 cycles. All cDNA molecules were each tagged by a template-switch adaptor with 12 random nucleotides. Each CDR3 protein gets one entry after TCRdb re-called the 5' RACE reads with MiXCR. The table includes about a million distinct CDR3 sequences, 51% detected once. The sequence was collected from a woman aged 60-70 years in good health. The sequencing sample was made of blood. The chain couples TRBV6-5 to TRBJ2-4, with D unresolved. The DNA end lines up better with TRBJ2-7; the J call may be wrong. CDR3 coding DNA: TGTGCCACCTATACCCAATTTGGCTACGAGCAGTACTTC. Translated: CATYTQFGYEQYF.